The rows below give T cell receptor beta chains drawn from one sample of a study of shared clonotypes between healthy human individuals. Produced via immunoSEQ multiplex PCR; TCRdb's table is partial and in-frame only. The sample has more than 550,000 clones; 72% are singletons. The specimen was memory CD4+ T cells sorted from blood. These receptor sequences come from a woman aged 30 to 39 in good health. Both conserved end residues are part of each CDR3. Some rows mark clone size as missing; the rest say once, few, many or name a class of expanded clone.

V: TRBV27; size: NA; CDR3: CASSLSLGRVKETQYF
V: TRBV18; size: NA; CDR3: CASSPDSGNTGELFF
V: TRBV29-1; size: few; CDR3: CSVSEIPGGFNQPQHF
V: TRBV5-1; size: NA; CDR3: CASSLGTGGYEQYF
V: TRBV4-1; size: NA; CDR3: CASSGTWGNQPQHF
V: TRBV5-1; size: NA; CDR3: CASSYGTVYGYTF
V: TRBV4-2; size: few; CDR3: CASSPLTGNNGYTF
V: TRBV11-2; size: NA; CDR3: CASSLEAGSTTEKLFF
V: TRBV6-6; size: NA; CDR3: CASSRDRESNQPQHF
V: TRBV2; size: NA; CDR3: CASRTQGGVEAFF
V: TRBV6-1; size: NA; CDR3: CASRQLEGPTQYF
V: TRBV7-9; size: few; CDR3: CASSLARVGGEQYF
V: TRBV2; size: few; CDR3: CASSSLSGELFF
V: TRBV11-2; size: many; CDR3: CASSLTLAGGVQETQYF
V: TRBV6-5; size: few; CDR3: CASSTTSGSYEQYF
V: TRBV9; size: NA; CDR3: CASSVEGTTVFGELFF
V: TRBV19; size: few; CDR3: CASSRGGGTQPQHF
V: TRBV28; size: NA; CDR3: CASRGPGQGAHEQFF
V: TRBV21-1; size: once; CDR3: CASTDTSGANVLTF
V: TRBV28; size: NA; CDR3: CASSPGSSYNEQFF
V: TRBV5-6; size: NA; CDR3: CASSLGWDRTYGYTF
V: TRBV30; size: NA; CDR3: CAWSANHRQGNNQPQHF
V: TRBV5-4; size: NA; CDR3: CASSLGQLKETFF
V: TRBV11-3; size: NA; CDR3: CASSRGTGEETQYF
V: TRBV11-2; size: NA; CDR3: CASSLRPGTGELFF
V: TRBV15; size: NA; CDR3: CATSRDWGSGANVLTF
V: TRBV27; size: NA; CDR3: CASSLRDRRSYEQYF
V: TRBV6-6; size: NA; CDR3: CASRRAAGNQPQHF
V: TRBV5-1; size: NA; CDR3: CASSIGRTYEQYF
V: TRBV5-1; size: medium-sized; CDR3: CASSPLTEAGEQFF
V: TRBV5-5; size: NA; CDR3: CASSLEWGQPQHF
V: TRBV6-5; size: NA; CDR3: CASSYTGDEQYF
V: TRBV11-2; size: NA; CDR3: CASRPTSGSYEQYF
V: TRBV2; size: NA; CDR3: CAGHGSSGANVLTF
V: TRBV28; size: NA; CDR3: CASSFAGGRYNEQFF
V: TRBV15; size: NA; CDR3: CATSRDLAGALYEQYF
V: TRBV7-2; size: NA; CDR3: CASSPSKEGHYGYTF